This is a list of T cell receptor beta chains from one sample in a study of CD8 T cells in ankylosing spondylitis. TCRdb re-analysed the 5' RACE reads in MiXCR, keeping a single row per CDR3 protein. The table records 300,000 to 400,000 distinct CDR3 sequences, 20% to 25% of them present only once. Sequenced sample: blood, either unsorted or a sorted T cell fraction (not recorded which). The source of these receptors is a male donor with ankylosing spondylitis. CDR3s include the opening cysteine and the closing phenylalanine or tryptophan. Each record gives: clone size, D gene, V gene, J gene, CDR3 DNA, CDR3 protein. D genes are given only for firm matches. Clone size is not always given. Where it is, it says once, few, many or a class for expanded clones.

>NA|NA|TRBV3-1|TRBJ1-4
TGTGCCAGCAGCCGCCGACAGGATGGAGGGGAAAAACTGTTTTTT
CASSRRQDGGEKLFF
>NA|NA|TRBV12-3/TRBV12-4|TRBJ1-5
TGTGCCAGCAGTTTTGGGGTGGTGGGGCAGCCCCAGCATTTT
CASSFGVVGQPQHF
>few|NA|TRBV28|TRBJ2-7
TGTGCCAGCAGTCCCTCCCCGGACGGAACCTACGAGCAGTACTTC
CASSPSPDGTYEQYF
>few|NA|TRBV6-5|TRBJ2-2
TGTGCCAGCAGTTACGTTGGGGAGCTGTTTTTT
CASSYVGELFF
>few|NA|TRBV20-1|TRBJ1-1
TGCAGTGCTAGAGACATTCCGGACAGTTTTCCTGAAGCTTTCTTT
CSARDIPDSFPEAFF
>once|NA|TRBV12-3/TRBV12-4|TRBJ2-3
TGTCCCAGCAGGGACTGGGCGGATACGCAGTATTTT
CPSRDWADTQYF
>few|TRBD1|TRBV25-1|TRBJ2-2
TGTGCCAGCAGTGGGGGGACAGGGTCGGACACCGGGGAGCTGTTTTTT
CASSGGTGSDTGELFF
>NA|TRBD2|TRBV7-9|TRBJ2-2
TGTGCCAGCAGCCTTCTAGCGGCCGCCGGGGAGCTGTTTTTT
CASSLLAAAGELFF
>few|NA|TRBV20-1|TRBJ2-3
TGCAGTGCTAGTAGACAGGGCACAGATACGCAGTATTTT
CSASRQGTDTQYF
>NA|TRBD2|TRBV12-3/TRBV12-4|TRBJ2-3
TGTGCCAGCGTCCCCGGGACTAGCGGTGTCACAGATACGCAGTATTTT
CASVPGTSGVTDTQYF
>few|NA|TRBV2|TRBJ2-2
TGTGCCAGCAGTGCCTATCAGGGGTTCTCTGGGGAGCTGTTTTTT
CASSAYQGFSGELFF
>NA|TRBD1|TRBV2|TRBJ2-7
TGTGCCAGCAGTAGGACAGGGAGGGAGCAGTACTTC
CASSRTGREQYF
>NA|NA|TRBV19|TRBJ1-2
TGTGCCAGTAGTATAGATAGAGGGAACTATGGCTACACCTTC
CASSIDRGNYGYTF
>NA|NA|TRBV18|TRBJ2-3
TGTGCCAGCTCACCGGGTGGTAGCACAGATACGCAGTATTTT
CASSPGGSTDTQYF
>few|TRBD1|TRBV7-2|TRBJ1-2
TGTGCCAGCAGCTCGGTGACAGGGTTCAGTCTCGGCTACACCTTC
CASSSVTGFSLGYTF
>NA|NA|TRBV20-1|TRBJ1-5
TGCAGTGCTAGAGAAATAGGCGGTCAGCCCCAGCATTTT
CSAREIGGQPQHF